Below are 23 T cell receptor beta chains sequenced from a single sample in a study of blood T cell repertoires in COVID-19. Repertoires were generated with immunoSEQ multiplex PCR, while TCRdb's copy carries only in-frame clones and drops some. The sample holds fewer than 25,000 clones, about nine tenths seen once. The material sequenced was peripheral blood. These receptor sequences come from a man between 70 and 80 years old with acute or convalescent COVID-19.

The gene calls are TRBV6-5 and TRBJ2-3; 12 nucleotides agree with TRBD2. J was trimmed by 2 bases and V by 4 bases; bases with no gene match: 4. CDR3 length: 16 residues. Looked up from germline, CDR1 is MNHEY and CDR2 is SVGAGI. In nucleotides, the CDR3 is TGTGCCAGCAGTTCGAGACTAGCGGGGGTCACAGATACGCAGTATTTT. The encoded protein is CASSSRLAGVTDTQYF.

The gene calls are TRBV7-9 and TRBJ2-1, with 8 bases identical to TRBD2. Looked up from germline, CDR1 is SEHNR and CDR2 is FQNEAQ (reference sequence). This CDR3 contains 14 residues. With V trimmed by 5 bases and J by 5 bases, 5 bases remained unmatched. The CDR3 bases are TGTGCCAGCAGCCCCCGGGGGGGAGACAATGAGCAGTTCTTC. It specifies CASSPRGGDNEQFF.

This clone was detected once. This chain connects TRBV10-3 to TRBJ1-1; unclear D gene. V lost 6 bases to trimming and J lost 0 bases, with 11 bases between them. Germline V lookup: CDR1 ENHRY, CDR2 SYGVKD. The CDR3 covers 14 residues. Here the CDR3 reads CAISPDFLNTEAFF. In DNA, the CDR3 is TGTGCCATCAGCCCGGACTTTCTGAACACTGAAGCTTTCTTT.

The CDR3 here is CASIGASTAVGTQYF. In DNA form, the CDR3 reads TGTGCCAGCATTGGGGCCTCTACGGCTGTGGGGACCCAGTACTTC. J is TRBJ2-5 and V is TRBV3-1 (or the pseudogene TRBV3-2); maybe TRBD1 (5 bases). V was shortened by 7 bases and J by 7 bases, with 22 bases between the two germline ends. In germline, CDR1 is LGHDT, CDR2 YNNKEL (reference sequence). This CDR3 region has 15 residues.

The chain has TRBV11-2 and TRBJ2-2, with 9 bases lining up with TRBD2. The CDR3 runs to 16 residues. V shed 4 bases and J 3 bases; nucleotides not matched to a gene: 6. Germline lookup yields CDR1 SGHAT and CDR2 FQNNGV. The CDR3 here is CASSSLAGQHTGELFF. The CDR3 coding sequence is TGTGCCAGCAGCTCTCTAGCGGGGCAGCACACCGGGGAGCTGTTTTTT.

This clone was observed once. The chain is built from TRBV5-5 and TRBJ1-6; no firm D call. CDR3 size: 13 residues. V was trimmed by 4 bases and J by 6 bases, leaving 8 bases between them. The germline gives CDR1 SGHKS, CDR2 YYEKEE (reference sequence). CDR3 DNA sequence: TGTGCCAGCAGCCCGTTCTTTAATTCACCCCTCCACTTT. Its translation is CASSPFFNSPLHF.

The chain couples TRBV27 to TRBJ1-5; D is ambiguous. Germline CDR1 MNHEY, CDR2 SMNVEV (reference sequence). V was shortened by 3 bases and J by 7 bases, with 7 bases between the two germline ends. The CDR3 has 12 amino acids. CDR3 region: CASSFLGQPQHF. The CDR3 DNA sequence: TGTGCCAGCAGTTTCCTCGGGCAGCCCCAGCATTTT.

The table lists this clone with a count of one. The chain joins TRBV7-2 to TRBJ2-2, with 10 bases aligning to TRBD2. This CDR3 spans 16 amino acids. CDR1 is SGHTA, CDR2 FQGNSA, per germline. J gave up 3 bases and V 2 bases, and 3 bases lay outside the gene matches. The CDR3 spells CASSLRLAGDTGELFF. CDR3 sequence (DNA): TGTGCCAGCAGCTTAAGGCTAGCGGGGGACACCGGGGAGCTGTTTTTT.

This chain connects TRBV5-1 to TRBJ2-7, with D possibly TRBD2 on 7 matching bases. This CDR3 has 15 amino acids. V gave up 0 bases and J gave up 0 bases, with 10 bases separating them. Per germline, CDR1 SGHRS and CDR2 YFSETQ. The CDR3 sequence is CASSLVGGPSYEQYF. CDR3 sequence (DNA): TGCGCCAGCAGCTTGGTGGGGGGGCCCTCCTACGAGCAGTACTTC.

V usage is TRBV11-2 and J usage is TRBJ2-1; D is undetermined. This CDR3 comprises 14 residues. V was cut by 3 bases and J by 2 bases, with 8 bases left in between. Germline CDR1 SGHAT, CDR2 FQNNGV. The DNA of the CDR3 is TGTGCCAGCAGCTTGGTACATCCCTACAATGAGCAGTTCTTC. Translating gives CASSLVHPYNEQFF.

This clone was counted a single time. The genes are TRBV18 and TRBJ2-1; TRBD2 matches at 7 bases. Germline CDR1 is KGHSH and CDR2 is LQKENI. This CDR3 has 14 amino acids. Trimming took 2 bases from V and 5 from J; bases not matched to a gene: 3. Written as DNA, the CDR3 is TGTGCCAGCTCACCAATGGCGGGAGACAATGAGCAGTTCTTC. It is translated as CASSPMAGDNEQFF.

V usage is TRBV6-1 and J usage is TRBJ2-7; D gene uncertain. Germline V gene data show CDR1 as MNHNS and CDR2 as SASEGT. CDR3 size: 17 residues. V lost 0 bases and J lost 0, with 15 bases in between. CDR3 sequence reads: CASSEAMAASSSYEQYF. The CDR3 region has the DNA TGTGCCAGCAGTGAAGCGATGGCTGCTTCCAGCTCCTACGAGCAGTACTTC.

The chain employs TRBV4-1 and TRBJ2-1; TRBD1 is a possible D gene (6 bases). Per the germline V gene, CDR1 is MGHRA and CDR2 is YSYEKL. This CDR3 region has 15 residues. The ends were cut back, 0 bases at V and 5 bases at J, with 11 bases in the middle. The CDR3 sequence: CASSQENRVHNEQFF. CDR3 nucleotide sequence: TGCGCCAGCAGCCAAGAAAACAGGGTCCACAATGAGCAGTTCTTC.

The CDR3 reads CASSQGGSGNTIYF. CDR3 coding DNA: TGTGCCAGCAGCCAAGGGGGCTCTGGAAACACCATATATTTT. V is TRBV7-2 and J is TRBJ1-3; a possible D gene is TRBD1 (6 bases). In germline, CDR1 is SGHTA, CDR2 FQGNSA. V lost 5 bases and J lost 0, with 8 bases in between. The CDR3 sequence is 14 residues long.

CDR3 DNA: TGTGCCAGCTGCAAGTCGGGACAGGAGAACACTGAAGCTTTCTTT. Its protein product is CASCKSGQENTEAFF. V usage is TRBV6-6 and J usage is TRBJ1-1, with 8 bases matching TRBD1. Germline V gene sequence: CDR1 MNHNY, CDR2 SVGAGI (reference sequence). This CDR3 is built from 15 residues. V gave up 8 bases and J gave up 1 base; unmatched junction bases: 9.

In its sample, this clone was seen once. The CDR3 region has the DNA TGTGCCAGCACTGGGGCTAGCGGGAGTTTTAAGTTCTTC. Protein: CASTGASGSFKFF. The chain recombines TRBV9 with TRBJ2-1; 10 nucleotides match TRBD2. This CDR3 contains 13 residues. Unmatched junction bases numbered 11, after V lost 6 bases and J lost 14 bases. Germline assignment: CDR1 SGDLS and CDR2 YYNGEE.

The chain has TRBV19 and TRBJ1-4, with 7 bases matching TRBD1. This CDR3 has 16 residues. The V gene's germline CDR1 is LNHDA and CDR2 SQIVND (reference sequence). Trimming took 5 bases from V and 0 from J; bases not matched to a gene: 6. The CDR3 reads CASSHGGQATNEKLFF. The CDR3 DNA reads as TGTGCCAGTAGTCATGGAGGACAGGCAACTAATGAAAAACTGTTTTTT.

In DNA form, the CDR3 reads TGTGCCAGCAGTATTAGACCTGGACTAGCGGGAGCCTACGAGCAGTACTTC. It codes for CASSIRPGLAGAYEQYF. The V and J genes are TRBV28 and TRBJ2-7, with TRBD2 matching over 13 bases. Looked up from germline, CDR1 is MDHEN and CDR2 is SYDVKM. The CDR3 runs to 17 residues. The ends lost 5 bases at V and 2 bases at J; junction bases unmatched: 9.

The V and J genes are TRBV4-3 and TRBJ1-2; no firm D call. V lost 2 bases to trimming and J lost 7 bases, with 20 bases between them. This CDR3 region has 16 residues. CDR1 LGHNA and CDR2 YSLEER come from the germline V gene. This CDR3 is CASSQHAGLSSGGYTF. The CDR3 DNA reads TGCGCCAGCAGCCAACACGCCGGACTCTCTTCAGGTGGCTACACCTTC.

This rearrangement joins TRBV21-1 to TRBJ2-3; no DNA check was done on the table's D call, TRBD2. TRBV21-1 is described as a pseudogene. This CDR3 contains 18 residues. This chain's CDR3 is CASSKAGLAGGLTDTQYF. CDR3 sequence (DNA): TGTGCCAGCAGCAAAGCGGGACTAGCGGGAGGACTCACAGATACGCAGTATTTT.

The chain couples TRBV5-1 to TRBJ2-3, with TRBD2 matching 8 bases. The CDR3 contains 17 residues. From germline, CDR1 is SGHRS and CDR2 YFSETQ. J gave up 3 bases and V 0 bases, and 9 bases lay outside the gene matches. CDR3 DNA sequence: TGCGCCAGCAGCTTGGGGTCTTCGGGGGGGCCTACAGATACGCAGTATTTT. Its translation is CASSLGSSGGPTDTQYF. The variable domain in full, completed from reference TRBV5-1 and TRBJ2-3, reads KAGVTQTPRYLIKTRGQQVTLSCSPISGHRSVSWYQQTPGQGLQFLFEYFSETQRNKGNFPGRFSGRQFSNSRSEMNVSTLELGDSALYLCASSLGSSGGPTDTQYFGPGTRLTVL.

V and J are TRBV3-1 (or the pseudogene TRBV3-2) and TRBJ2-3; D gene unclear. Germline V gives CDR1 LGHDT, CDR2 YNNKEL (reference sequence). This CDR3 region has 16 residues. Trimming removed 0 bases at V and 0 bases at J, with 10 bases between. Written as DNA, the CDR3 is TGTGCCAGCAGCCAAGAAAGACTCTACAGCACAGATACGCAGTATTTT. Protein sequence: CASSQERLYSTDTQYF.

This chain uses TRBV21-1 with TRBJ1-5. TRBV21-1 is shown as a pseudogene. The CDR3 contains 19 residues. The DNA of the CDR3 is TGTGCCAGCAGCAAAGGGAGTTCCGGGGGTAATTTGTGGTATCAGCCCCAGCATTTT. It specifies CASSKGSSGGNLWYQPQHF.